This T cell receptor beta chain was recovered during a study of T cell responses to AZD1222 COVID-19 vaccine. This CDR3 contains 13 residues. Germline assignment: CDR1 GTSNPN and CDR2 SVGIG (reference sequence). J was trimmed by 5 bases and V by 0 bases; bases with no gene match: 0. Using immunoSEQ multiplex PCR, the repertoire was profiled, and TCRdb retains in-frame clones only, with some absent. Counted here are approximately 150,000 clones, roughly 91% occurring once; the ten biggest clones make up less than 6.5%. To note about this clone: Its antigen is currently unknown.

Study-level points and caveats: Regions left unmutated in variants are reportedly the target of nearly half of spike-specific TCRs. Regions 160-218 and 743-854 dominated among vaccine-associated CD4 TCRs spanning spike.

The V call is TRBV30, the J call TRBJ1-5, with 8 bases that match TRBD1. Sequences were derived from peripheral blood, sampled 28 days after the second AZD1222 dose. This clonotype originated in an adult who received the AZD1222 COVID-19 vaccine. The CDR3 DNA is TGTGCCTGGAGTGTACAGGGGGATCAGCCCCAGCATTTT. Translating gives CAWSVQGDQPQHF.